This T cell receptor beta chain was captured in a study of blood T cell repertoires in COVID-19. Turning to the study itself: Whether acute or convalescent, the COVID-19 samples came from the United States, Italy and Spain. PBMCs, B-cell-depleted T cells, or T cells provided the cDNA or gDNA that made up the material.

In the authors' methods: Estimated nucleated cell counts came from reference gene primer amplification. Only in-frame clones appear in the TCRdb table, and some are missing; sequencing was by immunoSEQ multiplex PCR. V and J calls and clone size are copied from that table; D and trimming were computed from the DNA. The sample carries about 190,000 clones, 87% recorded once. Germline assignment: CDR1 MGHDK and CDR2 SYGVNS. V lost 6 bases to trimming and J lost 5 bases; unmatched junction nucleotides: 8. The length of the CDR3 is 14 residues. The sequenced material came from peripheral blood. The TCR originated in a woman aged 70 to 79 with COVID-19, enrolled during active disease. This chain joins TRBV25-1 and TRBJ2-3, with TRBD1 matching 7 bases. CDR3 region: CASSHLRGQDTQYF. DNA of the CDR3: TGTGCCAGCAGCCACTTGAGGGGGCAAGATACGCAGTATTTT.